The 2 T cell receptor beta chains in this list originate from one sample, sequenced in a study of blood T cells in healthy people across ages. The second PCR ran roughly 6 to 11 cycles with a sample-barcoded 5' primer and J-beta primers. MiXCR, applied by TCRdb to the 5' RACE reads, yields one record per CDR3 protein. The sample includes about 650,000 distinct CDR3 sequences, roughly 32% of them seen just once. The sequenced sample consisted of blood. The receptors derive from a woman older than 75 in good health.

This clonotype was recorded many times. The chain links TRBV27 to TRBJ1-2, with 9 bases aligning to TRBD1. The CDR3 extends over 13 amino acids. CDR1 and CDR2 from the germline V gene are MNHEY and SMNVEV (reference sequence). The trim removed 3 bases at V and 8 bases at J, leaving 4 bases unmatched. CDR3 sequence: CASSFLQGAGYTF. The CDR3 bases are TGTGCCAGCAGTTTCTTACAGGGGGCCGGCTACACCTTC.

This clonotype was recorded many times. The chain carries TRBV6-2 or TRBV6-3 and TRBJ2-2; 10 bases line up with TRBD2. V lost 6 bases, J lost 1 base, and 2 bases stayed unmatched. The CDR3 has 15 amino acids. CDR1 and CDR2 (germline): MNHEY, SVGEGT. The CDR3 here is CASRVAGGNTGELFF. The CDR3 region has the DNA TGTGCCAGCAGGGTAGCGGGGGGGAACACCGGGGAGCTGTTTTTT.